One sample yielded the 8 T cell receptor beta chains listed below, sequenced in a study of long-term antiretroviral therapy in people with HIV. Researchers report immunoSEQ v3.0 was run at survey level. Produced via immunoSEQ multiplex PCR; TCRdb's table is partial and in-frame only. The sample includes over 10,000 clones, 60% to 80% of them seen just once. The sample consisted of unsorted PBMCs, taken 0.8 years before starting antiretroviral therapy. The receptor source for this set is a woman between 40 and 55 years old with HIV.

This CDR3 is CASSLTSTNTGELFF. The CDR3 DNA sequence: TGTGCCAGCAGCCTCACGAGCACGAACACCGGGGAGCTGTTTTTT. The chain recombines TRBV7-2 with TRBJ2-2; D uncertain. The germline gives CDR1 SGHTA, CDR2 FQGNSA. The CDR3 covers 15 residues. The V end was cut by 5 bases, the J end by 0 bases, with 10 bases between.

V usage is TRBV18 and J usage is TRBJ2-5; D gene uncertain. Germline-derived CDR1 and CDR2 are KGHSH and LQKENI. CDR3 size: 12 residues. The V end was cut by 3 bases, the J end by 4 bases, with 6 bases between. The CDR3, as DNA: TGTGCCAGCTCACCGATTCCAGAGACCCAGTACTTC. As protein: CASSPIPETQYF.

The chain links TRBV5-4 to TRBJ2-1; a weak D match, TRBD2 (5 bases). The CDR3 runs 13 residues. Germline V lookup: CDR1 SGHNT, CDR2 YYREEE (reference sequence). Trimming left V 3 bases short and J 15 bases short, with 19 bases between. The CDR3 bases are TGTGCCAGCAGCTCAGTTGGGAGCCCGCTTGTGTTCTTC. Its protein is CASSSVGSPLVFF.

This chain connects TRBV30 to TRBJ2-3; 10 positions match TRBD2. Trimming took 5 bases from V and 3 from J; bases not matched to a gene: 5. Germline CDR1 GTSNPN, CDR2 SVGIG (reference sequence). This CDR3 is built from 14 residues. The CDR3 region is CAWSAGGRTDTQYF. CDR3 in DNA: TGTGCCTGGTCAGCGGGGGGGAGGACAGATACGCAGTATTTT.

This chain connects TRBV19 to TRBJ2-2; 7 nucleotides agree with TRBD1. The CDR3 runs to 14 residues. Germline V gene data show CDR1 as LNHDA and CDR2 as SQIVND (reference sequence). V shed 8 bases, J shed 4 bases, and the junction held 7 bases outside the gene matches. CDR3 sequence: CASLRQGGTGELFF. For the CDR3, the DNA is TGTGCCAGTCTCAGACAGGGTGGCACCGGGGAGCTGTTTTTT.

The rearrangement joins TRBV28 to TRBJ2-7; 8 nucleotides agree with TRBD1. The CDR3 covers 14 residues. Germline CDR1 reads MDHEN; CDR2 reads SYDVKM. J gave up 7 bases and V 6 bases, and 11 bases lay outside the gene matches. The CDR3 sequence: CASRAPGGGGEQYF. CDR3 DNA sequence: TGTGCCAGCAGAGCCCCAGGGGGCGGCGGTGAGCAGTACTTC.

This rearrangement joins TRBV27 to TRBJ2-1, with D tentatively TRBD2 (6 bases). From germline, CDR1 is MNHEY and CDR2 SMNVEV (reference sequence). The CDR3 totals 15 residues. V was trimmed by 5 bases and J by 1 base, leaving 12 bases between them. CDR3 protein: CASSLTRGSYNEQFF. DNA for the CDR3: TGTGCCAGCAGTCTGACTAGAGGTTCCTACAATGAGCAGTTCTTC.

This clone was seen a handful of times. This sequence joins TRBV4-2 and TRBJ1-2; D is ambiguous. There are 12 residues in the CDR3. V lost 5 bases and J 4 bases, leaving 8 bases between the germline ends. Germline lookup yields CDR1 LGHNA and CDR2 YNFKEQ. The CDR3: CASSGRSYGYTF. CDR3 nucleotides: TGTGCCAGCAGCGGGCGGTCCTATGGCTACACCTTC.